Presented here are 21 T cell receptor beta chains from one specimen sequenced in a study of cytomegalovirus exposure and HLA in healthy donors. The PCR employed 60 Vbeta primers together with 13 Jbeta primers. TCRdb's copy holds only in-frame clones and misses some; the assay was immunoSEQ multiplex PCR. The sample holds 70,000 to 95,000 clones, less than 65% seen once. Sequenced input: PBMCs. The receptors shown here come from a woman between 25 and 40 years old in good health and CMV-seropositive.

This clone was found a few times. The chain joins TRBV7-3 to TRBJ1-1; 7 bases are shared with TRBD1. The CDR3 totals 17 residues. V lost 2 bases, J lost 1 base, and 10 bases stayed unmatched. Germline loops: CDR1 SGHTA, CDR2 FQGTGA. CDR3 DNA: TGTGCCAGCAGCTTATTCGGGACAGCGATTACGAACACTGAAGCTTTCTTT. Its protein product is CASSLFGTAITNTEAFF.

J is TRBJ2-7 and V is TRBV6-6; no clear D. The CDR3 has 11 residues. Per germline, CDR1 MNHNY and CDR2 SVGAGI (reference sequence). The V end lost 4 bases, the J end lost 7 bases, and 8 bases lay between the germline ends. The CDR3 is CASSSANEQYF. The DNA for the CDR3 is TGTGCCAGCAGTTCTGCTAATGAGCAGTACTTC.

The chain has TRBV30 and TRBJ2-5; 10 bases fit TRBD2. The V gene's germline CDR1 is GTSNPN and CDR2 SVGIG (reference sequence). The CDR3 contains 14 residues. J gave up 5 bases and V 1 base, and 4 bases lay outside the gene matches. The CDR3 DNA reads as TGTGCCTGGAGTGGAGGACTAGCGGAGGAGACCCAGTACTTC. Its protein is CAWSGGLAEETQYF.

The CDR3 loop is CASSFGQLSYTF. The DNA of the CDR3 is TGTGCCAGCAGCTTCGGACAGTTGAGTTACACCTTC. V usage is TRBV5-4 and J usage is TRBJ1-2, with D perhaps matching TRBD1 (6 bases). Germline CDR1 is SGHNT and CDR2 is YYREEE (reference sequence). Trimming stripped 2 bases from V and 11 bases from J, with 13 bases between. The CDR3 spans 12 residues.

The V and J genes are TRBV10-3 and TRBJ2-2; D is possibly TRBD2 (5 bases). Germline V gene data show CDR1 as ENHRY and CDR2 as SYGVKD. CDR3 length: 14 residues. Trimming removed 4 bases at V and 1 base at J, with 7 bases between. CDR3 bases: TGTGCCATCAGTGTAGGAGGGAACACCGGGGAGCTGTTTTTT. The encoded protein is CAISVGGNTGELFF.

The chain employs TRBV5-3 and TRBJ1-2, with D perhaps TRBD1 (6 bases). TRBV5-3 is an ORF, and what it does is uncertain. The CDR3 spans 14 residues. V lost 3 bases and J 3 bases, leaving 12 bases between the germline ends. The CDR3 is CARSCKGEYYGYTF. The CDR3 coding sequence is TGTGCCAGAAGCTGCAAGGGGGAGTACTATGGCTACACCTTC.

This clone was detected a few times. The chain couples TRBV9 to TRBJ1-2; a possible D gene is TRBD1 (5 bases). The V gene's germline CDR1 is SGDLS and CDR2 YYNGEE. V was trimmed by 5 bases and J by 4 bases, leaving 9 bases between them. The CDR3 spans 12 residues. CDR3 amino acids: CASSGHLYGYTF. DNA of the CDR3: TGTGCCAGCAGTGGACACCTCTATGGCTACACCTTC.

Concerning this clone itself: As the CDR3 is not closed by the conserved phenylalanine or tryptophan, this likely results from a read error. The chain is built from TRBV5-1 and TRBJ1-2, with D uncertain. The CDR3 extends over 13 amino acids. The germline V gene encodes CDR1 SGHRS and CDR2 YFSETQ. V lost 1 base to trimming and J lost 8 bases, with 12 bases between them. CDR3: CASSLNDVRGYTL. For the CDR3, the DNA is TGCGCCAGCAGCTTGAATGACGTGCGCGGCTACACCCTC.

This chain links TRBV7-3 with TRBJ2-1; 7 positions match TRBD1. Germline CDR1 and CDR2: SGHTA and FQGTGA. Unmatched junction bases numbered 10, after V lost 7 bases and J lost 10 bases. This CDR3 has 13 residues. The CDR3 DNA reads as TGTGCCAGCACCATAAACTCAGGGGGAGAGCAGTTCTTC. As protein: CASTINSGGEQFF. The full variable domain, rest sourced from reference TRBV7-3 and TRBJ2-1, is GAGVSQTPSNKVTEKGKYVELRCDPISGHTALYWYRQSLGQGPEFLIYFQGTGAADDSGLPNDRFFAVRPEGSVSTLKIQRTERGDSAVYLCASTINSGGEQFFGPGTRLTVL.

The V gene is TRBV6-1, the J gene TRBJ1-2; 7 nucleotides agree with TRBD1. CDR3 length equals 15 residues. The J segment lost 5 bases and the V segment lost 5 bases, leaving 11 bases of the junction unmatched. CDR1 is MNHNS, CDR2 SASEGT, per germline. The CDR3 region is CASSFNPGQTYGYTF. Written as DNA, the CDR3 is TGTGCCAGCAGTTTCAACCCGGGACAGACATATGGCTACACCTTC.

V gene TRBV27 combines with J gene TRBJ2-7; D is possibly TRBD1 (6 bases). Per germline, CDR1 MNHEY and CDR2 SMNVEV (reference sequence). Trimming shortened V by 2 bases and J by 6 bases, and 14 bases separated the two germline ends. This CDR3 has 14 amino acids. CDR3 sequence (DNA): TGTGCCAGCAGTTTAGGGCAGGGGATCTCCGAGCAGTACTTC. Translation gives CASSLGQGISEQYF.

The rearrangement uses TRBV19 and TRBJ1-2; the D gene is possibly TRBD1 (6 bases). CDR1 LNHDA and CDR2 SQIVND come from the germline V gene (reference sequence). V was pared by 3 bases and J by 4 bases, with 12 bases between. The CDR3 runs 14 residues. This chain's CDR3 is CASSIQGHPYGYTF. The CDR3, as DNA: TGTGCCAGTAGTATTCAGGGGCACCCCTATGGCTACACCTTC. Full variable domain (rest looked up from reference TRBV19 and TRBJ1-2): DGGITQSPKYLFRKEGQNVTLSCEQNLNHDAMYWYRQDPGQGLRLIYYSQIVNDFQKGDIAEGYSVSREKKESFPLTVTSAQKNPTAFYLCASSIQGHPYGYTFGSGTRLTVV.

The CDR3 sequence is CSVLFFGGLNTEAFF. In DNA form, the CDR3 reads TGCAGCGTGCTTTTTTTTGGGGGGTTGAACACTGAAGCTTTCTTT. The genes are TRBV29-1 and TRBJ1-1; a weak D match, TRBD1 (5 bases). The CDR3 totals 15 residues. CDR1 and CDR2 (germline): SQVTM, ANQGSEA. V lost 6 bases and J lost 0, with 17 bases in between.

The J gene is TRBJ1-1, the V gene TRBV5-6; D unresolved. The CDR3 spans 13 residues. Deletions cut 3 bases from V and 0 bases from J, with 6 bases between. Germline-derived CDR1 and CDR2 are SGHDT and YYEEEE. CDR3 sequence: CASSWELNTEAFF. The CDR3 DNA reads as TGTGCCAGCAGCTGGGAGCTGAACACTGAAGCTTTCTTT.

CDR3 loop: CASSLESSSPYEQYF. The DNA for the CDR3 is TGCGCCAGCAGCTTGGAGTCGAGTTCTCCCTACGAGCAGTACTTC. V and J are TRBV5-1 and TRBJ2-7; no clear D gene. The CDR3 sequence is 15 residues long. The V gene's germline CDR1 is SGHRS and CDR2 YFSETQ. The V end lost 0 bases, the J end lost 2 bases, and 12 bases lay between the germline ends.

This sequence joins TRBV2 and TRBJ2-5; tentatively, D is TRBD2 (6 bases). Germline values: CDR1 SNHLY, CDR2 FYNNEI. The CDR3 contains 14 residues. The V end lost 6 bases, the J end lost 5 bases, and 16 bases lay between the germline ends. This chain's CDR3 is CASSPGGVLETQYF. In DNA form, the CDR3 reads TGTGCCAGCAGCCCGGGCGGGGTGCTTGAGACCCAGTACTTC.

CDR3 bases: TGCGCCAGCAGCATCACAGTTACGCAAGAGACCCAGTACTTC. Amino acids: CASSITVTQETQYF. V gene TRBV5-1 combines with J gene TRBJ2-5; D uncertain. The CDR3 totals 14 residues. CDR1 and CDR2 from the germline V gene are SGHRS and YFSETQ. V was cut by 4 bases and J by 2 bases, with 12 bases left in between.

This chain joins TRBV6-5 and TRBJ2-5; D remains unclear. The DNA end favors TRBJ2-7, so the J call may be wrong. This CDR3 contains 11 residues. Germline values: CDR1 MNHEY, CDR2 SVGAGI. The CDR3 DNA is TGTGCCAGCAGTAACCGAAACGAGCAGTACTTC. Translating it yields CASSNRNEQYF.

This chain joins TRBV19 and TRBJ2-3; D perhaps matches TRBD1 (6 bases). The CDR3 spans 13 residues. Germline-derived CDR1 and CDR2 are LNHDA and SQIVND (reference sequence). V lost 3 bases and J lost 3, with 7 bases in between. Here the CDR3 DNA reads TGTGCCAGTAGTATTCAGGGGACAGATACGCAGTATTTT. The encoded protein is CASSIQGTDTQYF. Together with reference TRBV19 and TRBJ2-3, the CDR3 gives the full variable domain: DGGITQSPKYLFRKEGQNVTLSCEQNLNHDAMYWYRQDPGQGLRLIYYSQIVNDFQKGDIAEGYSVSREKKESFPLTVTSAQKNPTAFYLCASSIQGTDTQYFGPGTRLTVL.

This chain joins TRBV6-6 and TRBJ1-6, with 7 bases that match TRBD1. The CDR3 contains 13 residues. The V and J ends lost 9 bases and 7 bases, in that order; junction bases with no gene match: 6. Germline CDR1 reads MNHNY; CDR2 reads SVGAGI (reference sequence). CDR3 coding DNA: TGTGCCAGTTCGGACAGGATAAATTCACCCCTCCACTTT. It is translated as CASSDRINSPLHF.

On this clone: The junction departs from germline at one end; a sequencing error may be responsible. The chain recombines TRBV6-1 with TRBJ1-2; TRBD1 is a possible D gene (5 bases). CDR3 length equals 15 residues. Germline-derived CDR1 and CDR2 are MNHNS and SASEGT. The CDR3 DNA reads as TGTGCCAGCAGTGAACTGAGACAGCCTAACTATGGCTACCCCTTC. Its translation: CASSELRQPNYGYPF.